This TCR beta chain was recovered during a study of regulatory T cells in long-lasting Graves disease. Noted time point: newly diagnosed GD, antithyroid drugs for less than 3 months. The TCR library was made from RNA that had been extracted from PBMCs in TRIzol. CDR3-region Arm-PCR and iRepertoire HTBI primers produced the TCR beta libraries. Each CDR3 protein is one row after TCRdb ran MiXCR on the multiplex PCR reads. The sample includes about 500,000 distinct CDR3 sequences, around 12% seen only once; the top ten take roughly 8.2%. This clonotype was observed at least ten times. Its antigen is undetermined. The V gene's germline CDR1 is SEHNR and CDR2 FQNEAQ (reference sequence). The CDR3 has 14 residues. Germline trimming cut 4 bases from V and 5 bases from J; bases unmatched to any gene: 7. Study-level points and caveats: Limited sample numbers may have lowered accuracy.

The sample was also reused in another study, on T cells in Graves' hyperthyroidism and ophthalmopathy. Per that paper: Graves' hyperthyroidism is called stable when ophthalmopathy does not progress within 18 months. Lactation, pregnancy, other autoimmune disease or uncontrolled infection excluded patients. Ophthalmopathy got predicted by the model a median approximately six months before its onset.

The sequencing here drew on peripheral blood mononuclear cells (PBMCs), taken at new diagnosis, from a patient treated with antithyroid drugs. The sequence derives from a woman aged 30 to 39 with Graves disease. The chain combines TRBV7-9 with TRBJ1-1, with 7 bases matching TRBD1. DNA of the CDR3: TGTGCCAGCAGCTCACAGGGGAGGCGGACTGAAGCTTTCTTT. It translates to CASSSQGRRTEAFF.